This T cell receptor beta chain emerged from a study of blood T cells in healthy people across ages. General observations from the study: Any conclusive comparison of naive versus antigen-experienced cells was prevented by using unsorted PBMCs. More naive CD4+ cells and higher diversity marked long-lived donors relative to aged donors. CMV status of donors was unknown, possibly confounding expanded clonotype changes.

As regards this clonotype: No antigen is known for it.

The CDR3 runs to 13 residues. Trimming removed 7 bases from V and 0 bases from J, with 9 bases in between. Germline values: CDR1 SGHTA, CDR2 FQGNSA. A sample-barcoded 5' primer and a J-beta primer mix were used in a second PCR of roughly 6 to 11 cycles. TCRdb fed the 5' RACE reads into MiXCR, producing one record per CDR3 protein. The table includes over a million distinct CDR3 sequences, about 42% detected once. The J gene is TRBJ1-2, the V gene TRBV7-2; possible D gene TRBD1, 6 bases. The receptor was isolated from a young woman in good health. Source material: blood. DNA of the CDR3: TGTGCCAGCAAGCCAGGGGCTAACTATGGCTACACCTTC. Translating gives CASKPGANYGYTF.